These T cell receptor beta chains were read from a single sample in a study of regulatory T cells in long-lasting Graves disease. A single record per CDR3 protein comes from TCRdb applying MiXCR to the multiplex PCR reads. The sample has about 470,000 distinct CDR3 sequences, roughly a fifth seen once. The sequencing here drew on peripheral blood mononuclear cells (PBMCs), taken when the disease was refractory, from a patient treated with antithyroid drugs. Receptors were obtained from a female donor with Graves disease. Each CDR3 is given with its conserved first and last residue. The D gene is left open where the match is weak. Size is omitted from some rows. Given values are once, few, many or a class for expanded clones.

abundance	j_gene	d_gene	v_gene	len	CDR3nt	CDR3aa
few	TRBJ1-6	TRBD1	TRBV6-9	18	TGTGCCAGCAGTTACCTCCAGGGGGGGGGGCCTTATAATTCACCCCTCCACTTT	CASSYLQGGGPYNSPLHF
many	TRBJ1-1	NA	TRBV29-1	11	TGCAGCGTTTCCCGTAACAGTGAAGCTTTCTTT	CSVSRNSEAFF
many	TRBJ1-1	NA	TRBV7-9	15	TGTGCCAGCAGCTTAGCGGGACGGATGAACACTGAAGCTTTCTTT	CASSLAGRMNTEAFF
NA	TRBJ1-2	NA	TRBV12-3/TRBV12-4	15	TGTGCCAGCAGCCTACACGGACAAGACCTCTATGGCTACACCTTC	CASSLHGQDLYGYTF
few	TRBJ2-6	NA	TRBV6-2/TRBV6-3	14	TGTGCCACCTCAAGCCACTCTGGGGCCAACGTCCTGACTTTC	CATSSHSGANVLTF
few	TRBJ2-5	NA	TRBV19	15	TGTGCCAGTAGTATCCAGGGTCCCGGCAGGGAGACCCAGTACTTC	CASSIQGPGRETQYF
few	TRBJ2-6	NA	TRBV5-5	18	TGTGCCAGCAGCGACCCCGGACAGCCAGTCTCTGGGGCCAACGTCCTGACTTTC	CASSDPGQPVSGANVLTF
few	TRBJ1-5	NA	TRBV5-1	13	TGCGCCAGCAGCCCGGACGGGAGCGGGCCCCAGCATTTT	CASSPDGSGPQHF
few	TRBJ2-1	NA	TRBV6-5	15	TGTGCCAGCAGTTACTCGAATAACAACGGCAATGAGCAGTTCTTC	CASSYSNNNGNEQFF
NA	TRBJ1-3	NA	TRBV7-9	15	TGTGCCAGCAGCTCTACCCCGAGCTCTGGAAACACCATATATTTT	CASSSTPSSGNTIYF
many	TRBJ2-7	NA	TRBV7-9	13	TGTGCCAGCAGCTCCGACAGAACCTACGAGCAGTACTTC	CASSSDRTYEQYF
NA	TRBJ1-2	NA	TRBV11-2	15	TGTGCCAGCAGCTCGGACTCGACTACAAACTATGGCTACACCTTC	CASSSDSTTNYGYTF
many	TRBJ1-1	TRBD1	TRBV11-3	13	TGTGCCAGCAGCTTCACAGGGGGCTCTGAAGCTTTCTTT	CASSFTGGSEAFF
NA	TRBJ1-6	TRBD1	TRBV14	14	TGTGCCAGCAGTCCAACAGGGGTATTGTCACCCCTCCACTTT	CASSPTGVLSPLHF
few	TRBJ1-2	TRBD1	TRBV27	15	TGTGCCAGCAGTCGACAGGGGGGCTTACACTATGGCTACACCTTC	CASSRQGGLHYGYTF
NA	TRBJ2-3	TRBD1	TRBV13	15	TGTGCCAGCAGCCCGCAGACAGGGATCACAGATACGCAGTATTTT	CASSPQTGITDTQYF
NA	TRBJ2-5	TRBD1	TRBV7-2	15	TGTGCCAGCATCAACCTCGGGACAGCAAGCGAGACCCAGTACTTC	CASINLGTASETQYF
many	TRBJ1-5	NA	TRBV19	15	TGTGCCAGTAGTGAGGGTACGGGTCCCAATCAGCCCCAGCATTTT	CASSEGTGPNQPQHF
NA	TRBJ2-5	NA	TRBV14	14	TGTGCCAGCAGCCAGGCTACCTACCAAGAGACCCAGTACTTC	CASSQATYQETQYF
many	TRBJ1-2	TRBD1	TRBV12-3/TRBV12-4	14	TGTGCCAGCAGAAACGACCTGATAGGGGGCTCCCCCACCTTC	CASRNDLIGGSPTF
few	TRBJ2-7	NA	TRBV28	15	TGTGCCAGCTCACCGATCGTCGGGACCACCCACGAGCAGTACTTC	CASSPIVGTTHEQYF
many	TRBJ1-4	TRBD1	TRBV28	15	TGTGCCAGCAGCTCGGGACAGGCCGGCGGTGAAAAACTGTTTTTT	CASSSGQAGGEKLFF